These 29 T cell receptor beta chains came from one sample sequenced in a study of vaccination effects on CD4 cells after COVID-19. For these receptors, no antigen is known. With the ViraFEST assay, the study expanded antigen-specific CD4+ T cells using viral peptide pools, then sequenced them. The culture ran for around nine days before CD4+ T cells were isolated. The participants, recipients of two vaccine doses, got either BNT162b2 or mRNA-1273. The table came from immunoSEQ multiplex PCR; TCRdb's copy has only in-frame clones and leaves some out. Altogether 25,000 or so clones are present, 73% being singletons, with the ten largest covering 6.5% to 10%. This material consisted of CD4+ T cells from PBMCs cultured with SARS-CoV-2 spike peptides, taken after COVID-19 vaccination. Receptors originate from a human donor who received a COVID-19 vaccine.

The genes are TRBV4-2 and TRBJ2-1; 8 bases agree with TRBD1. The J segment lost 4 bases and the V segment lost 3 bases, leaving 5 bases of the junction unmatched. From germline, CDR1 is LGHNA and CDR2 YNFKEQ. The CDR3 spans 15 residues. The chain's CDR3 is CASSQQGASYNEQFF. DNA for the CDR3: TGTGCCAGCAGCCAGCAGGGGGCGTCGTACAATGAGCAGTTCTTC.

The V gene is TRBV29-1, the J gene TRBJ1-4; the D is unclear. The CDR3 sequence is 14 residues long. Per germline, CDR1 SQVTM and CDR2 ANQGSEA. Trimming shortened V by 7 bases and J by 7 bases, and 19 bases separated the two germline ends. The CDR3 loop is CSGTSPLTGEKLFF. The CDR3 nucleotides read TGCAGCGGGACGTCACCCCTGACGGGTGAAAAACTGTTTTTT. Based on the CDR3 plus reference TRBV29-1 and TRBJ1-4, the full variable domain is SAVISQKPSRDICQRGTSLTIQCQVDSQVTMMFWYRQQPGQSLTLIATANQGSEATYESGFVIDKFPISRPNLTFSTLTVSNMSPEDSSIYLCSGTSPLTGEKLFFGSGTQLSVL.

The rearrangement links TRBV12-3 or TRBV12-4 to TRBJ1-6; D is perhaps TRBD1 (5 bases). Trimming stripped 6 bases from V and 7 bases from J, with 10 bases between. This CDR3 has 13 amino acids. The CDR3 reads CASRDQGNSPLHF. CDR3 sequence (DNA): TGTGCCAGCAGAGACCAGGGAAATTCACCCCTCCACTTT.

The chain carries TRBV11-2 and TRBJ2-7; D gene ambiguous. Trimming shortened V by 2 bases and J by 1 base, and 6 bases separated the two germline ends. Germline assignment: CDR1 SGHAT and CDR2 FQNNGV. This CDR3 contains 13 residues. The CDR3 protein is CASSLSGSYEQYF. In DNA form, the CDR3 reads TGTGCCAGCAGCTTATCTGGGTCCTACGAGCAGTACTTC. Variable domain in full (rest from reference TRBV11-2 and TRBJ2-7): EAGVAQSPRYKIIEKRQSVAFWCNPISGHATLYWYQQILGQGPKLLIQFQNNGVVDDSQLPKDRFSAERLKGVDSTLKIQPAKLEDSAVYLCASSLSGSYEQYFGPGTRLTVT.

This sequence joins TRBV7-9 and TRBJ2-7; the match to TRBD1 covers 8 bases. Per the germline V gene, CDR1 is SEHNR and CDR2 is FQNEAQ (reference sequence). The CDR3 is 14 amino acids. After removal of 5 bases from V and 4 bases from J, the junction contained 7 bases not matched to a gene. In nucleotides, the CDR3 is TGTGCCAGCAGCCCGACAGGGGTTGAGTACGAGCAGTACTTC. It yields the protein CASSPTGVEYEQYF. The complete variable domain, with remaining parts taken from reference TRBV7-9 and TRBJ2-7, reads DTGVSQNPRHKITKRGQNVTFRCDPISEHNRLYWYRQTLGQGPEFLTYFQNEAQLEKSRLLSDRFSAERPKGSFSTLEIQRTEQGDSAMYLCASSPTGVEYEQYFGPGTRLTVT.

The chain links TRBV3-1 (or the pseudogene TRBV3-2) to TRBJ2-5, with D tentatively TRBD1 or TRBD2 (6 bases each). Germline assignment: CDR1 LGHDT and CDR2 YNNKEL (reference sequence). This CDR3 comprises 13 residues. V was shortened by 3 bases and J by 4 bases, with 9 bases between the two germline ends. CDR3 nucleotide sequence: TGTGCCAGCAGCCAGGAGGGGGGAGAGACCCAGTACTTC. Protein product: CASSQEGGETQYF.

J is TRBJ1-5 and V is TRBV2; TRBD1 matches at 11 bases. The V segment lost 3 bases and the J segment 6 bases; nucleotides outside the gene matches: 7. Looked up from germline, CDR1 is SNHLY and CDR2 is FYNNEI. The CDR3 consists of 16 residues. The CDR3 nucleotides read TGTGCCAGCAGTGATGATGGACAGGGGGCAATTCAGCCCCAGCATTTT. Protein: CASSDDGQGAIQPQHF.

The chain combines TRBV11-2 with TRBJ2-1; TRBD2 matches at 9 bases. The V and J ends lost 2 bases and 1 base, in that order; junction bases with no gene match: 3. This CDR3 spans 16 amino acids. CDR1 is SGHAT, CDR2 FQNNGV, per germline. The CDR3 DNA follows: TGTGCCAGCAGCTTACACCTAGCGGGATCCTACAATGAGCAGTTCTTC. Protein: CASSLHLAGSYNEQFF.

The chain couples TRBV24-1 to TRBJ1-1; D gene uncertain. V lost 4 bases, J lost 11 bases, and 10 bases lay in between. CDR3 length equals 11 residues. Germline loops: CDR1 KGHDR, CDR2 SFDVKD. CDR3 nucleotide sequence: TGTGCCACCAGTGACTCTATACGGGCTTTCTTT. Translating gives CATSDSIRAFF.

The rearrangement joins TRBV27 to TRBJ1-5, with 9 bases aligning to TRBD1. This CDR3 contains 15 residues. The V gene's germline CDR1 is MNHEY and CDR2 SMNVEV (reference sequence). V gave up 5 bases and J gave up 4 bases; unmatched junction bases: 6. CDR3 amino acids: CASSHGTGKNQPQHF. The CDR3 DNA sequence: TGTGCCAGCAGTCATGGGACAGGGAAGAATCAGCCCCAGCATTTT.

This sequence joins TRBV14 and TRBJ2-7; TRBD2 aligns across 11 bases. From germline, CDR1 is SGHDN and CDR2 FVKESK. The CDR3 runs 16 residues. With 4 bases clipped from V and 0 bases from J, the junction kept 5 bases outside the gene matches. CDR3 coding DNA: TGTGCCAGCAGCCTTAGACTAGCGGGATCCTCCTACGAGCAGTACTTC. It encodes CASSLRLAGSSYEQYF.

This clone was seen a handful of times. The chain uses TRBV15 and TRBJ2-4, with a weak D call TRBD2 (6 bases). Germline CDR1 and CDR2: LNHNV and YYDKDF (reference sequence). The CDR3 has 16 residues. Trimming removed 5 bases at V and 0 bases at J, with 14 bases between. CDR3 loop: CATSPSPGLAKNIQYF. Written as DNA, the CDR3 is TGTGCCACCAGCCCCAGCCCGGGACTAGCCAAAAACATTCAGTACTTC.

The V and J genes are TRBV6-5 and TRBJ1-5; 9 nucleotides agree with TRBD1. Trimming removed 10 bases from V and 4 bases from J; junction bases left unmatched: 8. CDR3 size: 14 residues. Germline V gives CDR1 MNHEY, CDR2 SVGAGI. The CDR3: CATSLGQGNQPQHF. DNA of the CDR3: TGTGCCACCTCCCTGGGACAGGGAAATCAGCCCCAGCATTTT.

This clone was counted a few times. This chain joins TRBV6-5 and TRBJ2-7; weak D call: TRBD2 (5 bases). Germline CDR1 reads MNHEY; CDR2 reads SVGAGI. Trimming removed 6 bases at V and 2 bases at J, with 14 bases between. CDR3 length: 14 residues. CDR3 sequence reads: CASRPTTGTYEQYF. In nucleotides, the CDR3 is TGTGCCAGCAGGCCGACGACGGGGACCTACGAGCAGTACTTC.

The CDR3 region is CASRRLAGSEQYF. DNA for the CDR3: TGTGCCAGCAGACGACTAGCGGGGAGCGAGCAGTACTTC. V is TRBV12-3 or TRBV12-4 and J is TRBJ2-7, with 11 bases fitting TRBD2. The CDR3 runs to 13 residues. V trimming: 6 bases; J trimming: 6 bases; junction bases outside the gene matches: 4.

The chain couples TRBV19 to TRBJ2-5; D unclear. The V gene lost 8 bases and the J gene lost 3 bases, with 10 bases spanning the gap. Germline loops: CDR1 LNHDA, CDR2 SQIVND (reference sequence). The CDR3 runs to 12 residues. CDR3 DNA: TGTGCCAGTTCAGTGGGGAAAGAGACCCAGTACTTC. Translation gives CASSVGKETQYF.

J is TRBJ2-2 and V is TRBV12-3 or TRBV12-4; D unclear. The CDR3 runs to 12 residues. The V gene lost 7 bases and the J gene lost 5 bases, with 8 bases spanning the gap. Here the CDR3 reads CASTLGTGELFF. DNA for the CDR3: TGTGCCAGCACCCTTGGTACCGGGGAGCTGTTTTTT.

This clone was recorded once. This chain uses TRBV18 with TRBJ2-2, with D possibly TRBD2 on 6 matching bases. In germline, CDR1 is KGHSH, CDR2 LQKENI. V was shortened by 3 bases and J by 1 base, with 9 bases between the two germline ends. The CDR3 loop spans 15 amino acids. CDR3 region: CASSPGSGNTGELFF. In DNA form, the CDR3 reads TGTGCCAGCTCACCGGGTAGCGGGAACACCGGGGAGCTGTTTTTT.

This chain uses TRBV10-3 with TRBJ1-1, with D hard to call. The V gene's germline CDR1 is ENHRY and CDR2 SYGVKD. CDR3 size: 12 residues. Trimming removed 6 bases at V and 7 bases at J, with 12 bases between. The CDR3 nucleotides are TGTGCCATCAGCAGTCCCCGGCTTGAAGCTTTCTTT. This codes for CAISSPRLEAFF.

Only a few counts were recorded for this clone. V and J are TRBV7-8 and TRBJ2-1, with TRBD2 as a possible D gene (7 bases). Trimming left V 3 bases short and J 7 bases short, with 22 bases between. CDR1 and CDR2 from the germline V gene are SGHVS and FQNEAQ. This CDR3 is built from 17 residues. CDR3 coding DNA: TGTGCCAGCAGCTTTCGGAGGATGGGGGGGGCGAGGAATGAGCAGTTCTTC. Encoded protein: CASSFRRMGGARNEQFF.

The chain has TRBV3-1 (or the pseudogene TRBV3-2) and TRBJ2-3; TRBD2 might be the D (5 bases). Per the germline V gene, CDR1 is LGHDT and CDR2 is YNNKEL (reference sequence). Between the trimmed V and J ends, which lost 4 bases and 1 base, there was a span of 9 bases. This CDR3 region has 14 residues. The CDR3: CASSLAGRTDTQYF. Here the CDR3 DNA reads TGTGCCAGCAGCCTGGCGGGCCGCACAGATACGCAGTATTTT.

The V gene is TRBV7-9, the J gene TRBJ2-7; 9 positions match TRBD1. Trimming cost V 2 bases and J 4 bases; bases outside gene matches: 6. The CDR3 runs 15 residues. In germline, CDR1 is SEHNR, CDR2 FQNEAQ (reference sequence). CDR3 DNA sequence: TGTGCCAGCAGCTTATGGGACAGGGCTTTGTACGAGCAGTACTTC. Translated: CASSLWDRALYEQYF. Using reference TRBV7-9 and TRBJ2-7 for the parts outside the CDR3, the full variable domain is DTGVSQNPRHKITKRGQNVTFRCDPISEHNRLYWYRQTLGQGPEFLTYFQNEAQLEKSRLLSDRFSAERPKGSFSTLEIQRTEQGDSAMYLCASSLWDRALYEQYFGPGTRLTVT.

The CDR3 bases are TGTGCCAGTAGTATGTTGACGGGGGTAAGAGGTGAAGCTTTCTTT. It codes for CASSMLTGVRGEAFF. The V call is TRBV19, the J call TRBJ1-1; D is possibly TRBD1 (5 bases). Germline CDR1 LNHDA, CDR2 SQIVND (reference sequence). CDR3 length: 15 residues. Trimming left V 3 bases short and J 7 bases short, with 18 bases between.

This clone was seen a few times. This sequence joins TRBV2 and TRBJ1-6, with D tentatively TRBD1 (5 bases). This CDR3 has 13 amino acids. Trimming removed 8 bases at V and 8 bases at J, with 13 bases between. CDR1 SNHLY and CDR2 FYNNEI come from the germline V gene. The CDR3 DNA reads TGTGCCAGCGGTCAGGGCGTGGATTCACCCCTCCACTTT. Its translation: CASGQGVDSPLHF.

The chain recombines TRBV13 with TRBJ2-2, with D maybe TRBD2 (5 bases). Germline V gene data show CDR1 as PRHDT and CDR2 as FYEKMQ (reference sequence). Trimming took 2 bases from V and 2 from J, leaving 27 bases between them. This CDR3 comprises 21 residues. CDR3 sequence reads: CASSLFLAPALRGINTGELFF. CDR3 nucleotides: TGTGCCAGCAGCTTATTTTTAGCCCCCGCCCTACGAGGGATAAACACCGGGGAGCTGTTTTTT.

This chain uses TRBV10-3 with TRBJ2-7; D is ambiguous. Deletions cut 6 bases from V and 1 base from J, with 7 bases between. This CDR3 contains 12 residues. Germline assignment: CDR1 ENHRY and CDR2 SYGVKD. The CDR3 loop reads CAIRGISYEQYF. CDR3 coding DNA: TGTGCCATCAGAGGGATATCCTACGAGCAGTACTTC.

The chain uses TRBV4-1 and TRBJ2-7, with 10 bases lining up with TRBD2. Germline values: CDR1 MGHRA, CDR2 YSYEKL. The CDR3 sequence is 16 residues long. The J segment lost 2 bases and the V segment lost 0 bases, leaving 4 bases of the junction unmatched. The CDR3 nucleotides read TGCGCCAGCAGCCAAGATCAGAGCGGGAGGGCCTACGAGCAGTACTTC. This gives the protein CASSQDQSGRAYEQYF.

CDR3 coding DNA: TGTGCCAGCAGCCAATACAGGGGCGGGGGACCAGATACGCAGTATTTT. Its protein product is CASSQYRGGGPDTQYF. V is TRBV13 and J is TRBJ2-3, with D perhaps assigned TRBD1 or TRBD2 (7 bases each). Germline CDR1 and CDR2: PRHDT and FYEKMQ (reference sequence). The CDR3 totals 16 residues. The germline V and J ends were trimmed by 5 bases and 4 bases, with 19 bases remaining between them.

J is TRBJ2-5 and V is TRBV6-5; D is uncertain. Trimming cost V 2 bases and J 4 bases, with 8 bases left between them. Germline V lookup: CDR1 MNHEY, CDR2 SVGAGI. The CDR3 runs to 13 residues. As DNA, the CDR3 is TGTGCCAGCAGTTACGGGTTGGCAGAGACCCAGTACTTC. This encodes CASSYGLAETQYF.